This T cell receptor (beta chain) was profiled in a study of response to subunit inactivated influenza vaccine. This clonotype occurred a few times. Trimming left V 0 bases short and J 3 bases short, with 9 bases between. The CDR3 is made up of 15 amino acids. TCRdb ran MiXCR on the RT-PCR reads and lists one entry per CDR3 protein. The sample holds about 700,000 distinct CDR3 sequences, approximately 15% seen once. This clonotype originated in a man in his forties or fifties who received an inactivated influenza vaccine. This chain connects TRBV12-3 or TRBV12-4 to TRBJ1-5; perhaps TRBD1 as D (6 bases). This specimen was PBMCs from blood, taken less than 15 days before vaccination. CDR3 sequence: CASSLARTVNQPQHF. CDR3 sequence (DNA): TGTGCCAGCAGTTTAGCACGGACAGTCAATCAGCCCCAGCATTTT.